The clone carrying this T cell receptor beta chain showed up many times. Time point noted: newly diagnosed GD, antithyroid drugs for less than 3 months. The TCR library was made from RNA extracted from PBMCs. Both iRepertoire HTBI primers and Arm-PCR of CDR3 regions were used to build the TCR beta libraries. TCRdb recomputed calls from the multiplex PCR reads with MiXCR, one row per CDR3 protein. Of about 540,000 distinct CDR3 sequences in the sample, 13% were seen once. This sample stems from a study of regulatory T cells in long-lasting Graves disease. The CDR3 is 12 amino acids. Trimming left V 3 bases short and J 4 bases short, with 6 bases between. Another study also made use of these data, one on T cells in Graves' hyperthyroidism and ophthalmopathy. That work adds: Blood also held most thyroid clonotypes expanded beyond 0.001.

This TCR was sampled from a man aged 30-40 years with Graves disease. Specimen: peripheral blood mononuclear cells (PBMCs), collected at new diagnosis, from a patient treated with antithyroid drugs. The V gene is TRBV12-3 or TRBV12-4, the J gene TRBJ2-5; no reliable D call. As DNA, the CDR3 is TGTGCCAGCAGTTTGTCCTTAGAGACCCAGTACTTC. This sequence encodes CASSLSLETQYF.